This T cell receptor (beta chain) was sequenced during a study of T cell repertoires in cytomegalovirus infection. The V and J ends lost 8 bases and 4 bases, in that order; junction bases with no gene match: 3. The CDR3 loop spans 13 amino acids. The germline V gene encodes CDR1 MNHNS and CDR2 SASEGT. At least ten counts were recorded for this clonotype. Via MiXCR, TCRdb re-called the reads, giving one row per CDR3 protein. The sample consists of roughly 310,000 distinct CDR3 sequences, 17% of them appearing once. V is TRBV6-1 and J is TRBJ2-5; 11 bases fit TRBD1. The sequencing input was PBMCs. The receptor was derived from a human donor in good health (CMV status not recorded). Some clones in this sample may be carry-over from other donors' samples. The CDR3 loop is CASGGQGAETQYF. CDR3 DNA sequence: TGTGCCAGCGGCGGACAGGGGGCAGAGACCCAGTACTTC.